A single sample is the source of the 13 T cell receptor beta chains below, sequenced in a study of shared clonotypes between healthy human individuals (dated by TCRdb to the early 2020s). The library was produced with the immunoSEQ multiplex PCR assay. Here the immuneACCESS table is served through TCRdb, limited to in-frame sequences with V and J called. Missing clones are a known gap in these copies; in checked studies unresolved V genes cover under half, and the rest lacks a known reason. The sample table holds 300,000 to 400,000 clones, of which about nine tenths were seen once. In total, the top ten clones hold around 15% of the sample. Specimen: memory CD8+ T cells sorted from blood. Reading the label with the study, this specimen's cell subset or site is: CD45RO+ cells pooled with CCR7-negative TemRA cells. The source of these receptors is a man aged 18-30 years in good health.

In this sample, this clone turned up once. The chain carries TRBV27 and TRBJ1-1, with 7 bases lining up with TRBD1. The CDR3 totals 15 residues. J gave up 2 bases and V 3 bases, and 6 bases lay outside the gene matches. Germline lookup yields CDR1 MNHEY and CDR2 SMNVEV (reference sequence). The CDR3 DNA is TGTGCCAGCAGTTTGACCACAGGGGTAAACACTGAAGCTTTCTTT. This encodes CASSLTTGVNTEAFF.

The chain couples TRBV27 to TRBJ2-3; 10 bases are shared with TRBD2. Germline assignment: CDR1 MNHEY and CDR2 SMNVEV (reference sequence). Trimming at V came to 5 bases and at J to 3 bases, leaving 5 bases not matched to a gene. There are 15 residues in the CDR3. The CDR3, as DNA: TGTGCCAGCAGTCCCAGGACTAGCGGAACAGATACGCAGTATTTT. It translates to CASSPRTSGTDTQYF.

The chain is built from TRBV10-2 and TRBJ2-1, with 12 bases matching TRBD2. Trimming at V came to 3 bases and at J to 2 bases, leaving 2 bases not matched to a gene. CDR1 WSHSY and CDR2 SAAADI come from the germline V gene. CDR3 size: 16 residues. The CDR3: CASSERLAGAYNEQFF. As DNA, the CDR3 is TGCGCCAGCAGTGAACGACTAGCGGGAGCCTACAATGAGCAGTTCTTC.

This sequence joins TRBV27 and TRBJ2-7; tentative D call: TRBD1 (6 bases). The V gene's germline CDR1 is MNHEY and CDR2 SMNVEV (reference sequence). With 6 bases removed from V and 3 bases from J, the gap between germline ends came to 12 bases. The CDR3 covers 13 residues. CDR3 DNA: TGTGCCAGCAGCGTGGCCAGGGGCTACGAGCAGTACTTC. Translated: CASSVARGYEQYF.

The V call is TRBV2, the J call TRBJ2-1; D might be TRBD1 or TRBD2, each matching 5 bases. CDR1 SNHLY and CDR2 FYNNEI come from the germline V gene. The CDR3 length is 15 residues. Trimming removed 4 bases from V and 4 bases from J, with 14 bases in between. The chain's CDR3 is CASSVPGDEYNEQFF. The CDR3, as DNA: TGTGCCAGCAGTGTCCCCGGGGACGAATACAATGAGCAGTTCTTC.

V gene TRBV7-9 combines with J gene TRBJ2-7; TRBD1 aligns across 8 bases. The V gene's germline CDR1 is SEHNR and CDR2 FQNEAQ (reference sequence). Trimming cost V 5 bases and J 3 bases; bases outside gene matches: 9. The CDR3 is 15 residues long. In nucleotides, the CDR3 is TGTGCCAGCAGCGATGGGGGACAGGCGCACTACGAGCAGTACTTC. Translating it yields CASSDGGQAHYEQYF.

The chain joins TRBV19 to TRBJ2-3; 9 bases match TRBD2. With 4 bases clipped from V and 1 base from J, the junction kept 6 bases outside the gene matches. The CDR3 runs 16 residues. Germline V lookup: CDR1 LNHDA, CDR2 SQIVND (reference sequence). The CDR3 DNA reads as TGTGCCAGTAGTAACAGACTAGCGGAAGGCACAGATACGCAGTATTTT. The encoded protein is CASSNRLAEGTDTQYF.

This clone was picked up one time. V is TRBV6-1 and J is TRBJ2-7; weak D call: TRBD2 (5 bases). Trimming pared 3 bases from V and 1 base from J, leaving 10 bases between. Germline CDR1 is MNHNS and CDR2 is SASEGT. The CDR3 covers 14 residues. CDR3: CASSEVGISYEQYF. CDR3 in DNA: TGTGCCAGCAGTGAGGTCGGGATATCCTACGAGCAGTACTTC.

The chain recombines TRBV29-1 with TRBJ1-2, with TRBD1 as a possible D gene (6 bases). Germline V lookup: CDR1 SQVTM, CDR2 ANQGSEA. This CDR3 has 14 residues. Trimming cost V 6 bases and J 4 bases, with 18 bases left between them. The CDR3 nucleotides are TGCAGCGTATGGCCGGACAGTTACGTCTATGGCTACACCTTC. Translating it yields CSVWPDSYVYGYTF.

This chain connects TRBV27 to TRBJ2-7, with D perhaps matching TRBD2 (7 bases). The germline V gene has CDR1 MNHEY and CDR2 SMNVEV (reference sequence). The V end was cut by 7 bases, the J end by 1 base, with 14 bases between. CDR3 length equals 14 residues. CDR3 protein: CASKTGGPSYEQYF. In nucleotides, the CDR3 is TGTGCCAGCAAGACCGGGGGGCCTTCCTACGAGCAGTACTTC.

The table lists this clone with many counts. This chain uses TRBV29-1 with TRBJ1-4; D unresolved. Looked up from germline, CDR1 is SQVTM and CDR2 is ANQGSEA. The V end lost 4 bases, the J end lost 1 base, and 10 bases lay between the germline ends. The CDR3 runs to 14 residues. The CDR3 here is CSVGQDETNEKLFF. In DNA, the CDR3 is TGCAGCGTTGGGCAGGACGAAACTAATGAAAAACTGTTTTTT. The full variable domain, with the rest looked up from reference TRBV29-1 and TRBJ1-4, is SAVISQKPSRDICQRGTSLTIQCQVDSQVTMMFWYRQQPGQSLTLIATANQGSEATYESGFVIDKFPISRPNLTFSTLTVSNMSPEDSSIYLCSVGQDETNEKLFFGSGTQLSVL.

CDR3 nucleotides: TGTGCCTGGAGTGTTACAGGGATGATGGACACTGAAGCTTTCTTT. This translates into CAWSVTGMMDTEAFF. The genes are TRBV30 and TRBJ1-1, with D tentatively TRBD1 (6 bases). CDR3 length: 15 amino acids. Trimming took off 0 bases at V and 3 bases at J, with 14 bases between the two ends. Germline V gene lookup returns CDR1 GTSNPN and CDR2 SVGIG (reference sequence).

This clone occurred once. V and J are TRBV4-1 and TRBJ2-1; 7 positions match TRBD1. V dropped 4 bases and J dropped 8; count of bases not matched to a gene: 17. CDR1 MGHRA and CDR2 YSYEKL come from the germline V gene. This CDR3 has 17 residues. The CDR3 sequence is CASSPLPPGGLRDEQFF. CDR3 in DNA: TGCGCCAGCAGCCCACTTCCGCCAGGGGGTCTTCGTGATGAGCAGTTCTTC.